This T cell receptor beta chain was observed in a study of patients and donors after allogeneic stem cell transplantation. TCRdb recomputed calls from the RT-PCR reads with MiXCR, one row per CDR3 protein. The profile shows roughly 200,000 distinct CDR3 sequences, more than 35% of them singletons. CDR3 size: 13 residues. Germline loops: CDR1 SGHAT, CDR2 FQDESV (reference sequence). V lost 7 bases, J lost 2 bases, and 11 bases lay in between. This clonotype was found a few times. The TCR sequence derives from a human donor who was either an allogeneic HSCT recipient or a stem cell or donor lymphocyte infusion donor (not recorded which). It is not recorded whose cells these are; they may come from a transplant donor. The V gene is TRBV11-1, the J gene TRBJ2-5; D ambiguous. Sequenced sample: blood, either unsorted or a sorted T cell fraction (not recorded which). Here the CDR3 reads CASTPTLQETQYF. CDR3 DNA: TGTGCCAGCACCCCGACGCTACAAGAGACCCAGTACTTC.